The rows below give T cell receptor beta chains drawn from one sample of a study of CD4 and CD8 cells across lung adenocarcinoma regions. Using its own MiXCR run on the PCR reads, TCRdb lists one record per CDR3 protein. The data hold 3,500 or so distinct CDR3 sequences, with roughly 61% observed a single time. The sequencing input was CD4+ T cells from the center of a lung tumor. These TCRs come from a female donor with lung adenocarcinoma. The CD4 and CD8 labels of this study may be unreliable. Both conserved end residues are part of each CDR3.

V	J	CDR3
TRBV30	TRBJ1-2	CAWKGQGAGGYTF
TRBV27	NA	CASSLNGLAGETQYF
TRBV6-1	TRBJ1-2	CASSELKPNYGYTF
TRBV6-1	TRBJ2-1	CASGPSSNYNEQFF
TRBV6-5	TRBJ2-3	CASSYGGGVVGDTQYF
TRBV7-6	TRBJ2-3	CASSWTSGSNEQYF
TRBV10-2	NA	CASSGKGQGYEQYF
TRBV6-1	TRBJ2-3	CASIPHTQYF
TRBV6-1	TRBJ2-1	CASRPSGGSMGEQFF
TRBV6-4	TRBJ2-1	CASSDGPNNEQFF